This T cell receptor beta chain was observed in a study of CD8+CD57+ T cells in acquired aplastic anemia. Study at large: DNA per sorted CD4+ or CD8+ sample ranged 0.2 to 27.4 ug, averaging around 3.2 ug.

Genomic DNA acted as the template from which TCR beta VDJ combination and CDR3 sequence profiling were carried out. One entry per CDR3 protein results from TCRdb running MiXCR on the reads. This repertoire shows about 68,000 distinct CDR3 sequences, roughly 50% found once; its top ten account for about 8%. Notes on this clonotype: Its antigen is unknown.

From germline, CDR1 is SNHLY and CDR2 FYNNEI. V was pared by 10 bases and J by 0 bases, with 8 bases between. The CDR3 spans 12 residues. Study-wide results and limits: Patients did not significantly differ from controls in CD8+ Simpson's diversity. Overlap between patients and controls comprised roughly 28 CD8+ CDR3 sequences.

Sequencing input: sorted CD4+, CD8+, or CD8+CD57+ T cells (not recorded which) from PBMCs. The chain combines TRBV2 with TRBJ2-3; D remains ambiguous. The sequence derives from a human donor in good health, serving as a control. CDR3 sequence reads: CATASSTDTQYF. CDR3 nucleotides: TGTGCCACCGCGAGCAGCACAGATACGCAGTATTTT.